These T cell receptor beta chains were read from a single sample in a study of blood T cell repertoires in COVID-19. Sequencing was performed with immunoSEQ multiplex PCR; in TCRdb, only in-frame clones are kept and a portion is missing. The sample lists about 68,000 clones; about 93% were seen once. Input material: peripheral blood. These receptors were taken from a human donor in a cohort sampled during active COVID-19. CDR3s include the opening cysteine and the closing phenylalanine or tryptophan. D genes are given only for firm matches. Only some rows state a clone size, as once, few, many or a class for expanded clones.

j_gene: TRBJ2-5
v_gene: TRBV9
abundance: NA
d_gene: TRBD2
CDR3nt: TGTGCCAGCAGCGTTACTAGCGGGGGGCTCCAAGAGACCCAGTACTTC
CDR3aa: CASSVTSGGLQETQYF

j_gene: TRBJ2-7
v_gene: TRBV25-1
abundance: NA
d_gene: TRBD2
CDR3nt: TGTGCCAGCAGTAAGGGGACTAGCATGGACGAGCAGTACTTC
CDR3aa: CASSKGTSMDEQYF

j_gene: TRBJ2-5
v_gene: TRBV9
abundance: NA
d_gene: NA
CDR3nt: TGTGCCAGCAGCGCAAGCGACTTC
CDR3aa: CASSASDF

j_gene: TRBJ2-7
v_gene: TRBV12-3/TRBV12-4
abundance: once
d_gene: NA
CDR3nt: TGTGCCTTCTCGGACAGCTACGAGCAGTACTTC
CDR3aa: CAFSDSYEQYF

j_gene: TRBJ2-1
v_gene: TRBV6-2/TRBV6-3
abundance: NA
d_gene: TRBD2
CDR3nt: TGTGCCAGCAGTTACCAGGGACTAGCGGCCAGCTCCTACAATGAGCAGTTCTTC
CDR3aa: CASSYQGLAASSYNEQFF

j_gene: TRBJ1-3
v_gene: TRBV28
abundance: NA
d_gene: NA
CDR3nt: TGTGCCAGCAGCGCCGGACAGCCTGACTCTGGAAACACCATATATTTT
CDR3aa: CASSAGQPDSGNTIYF

j_gene: TRBJ2-3
v_gene: TRBV6-6
abundance: NA
d_gene: TRBD2
CDR3nt: TGTGCCAGCCACCGACTAGCGGGGACCTCAGATACGCAGTATTTT
CDR3aa: CASHRLAGTSDTQYF

j_gene: TRBJ1-1
v_gene: TRBV3-1/TRBV3-2
abundance: NA
d_gene: NA
CDR3nt: TGTGCCAGCAGCCAAGTCGACAAGAACACTGAAGCTTTCTTT
CDR3aa: CASSQVDKNTEAFF

j_gene: TRBJ2-3
v_gene: TRBV5-6
abundance: NA
d_gene: TRBD1
CDR3nt: TGTGCCAGCCGAAGGGACAGGTTCAGCACAGATACGCAGTATTTT
CDR3aa: CASRRDRFSTDTQYF

j_gene: TRBJ1-5
v_gene: TRBV7-6
abundance: NA
d_gene: TRBD1
CDR3nt: TGTGCCAGCAGCCCCCGACAGGGGGATCAGCCCCAGCATTTT
CDR3aa: CASSPRQGDQPQHF

j_gene: TRBJ1-4
v_gene: TRBV18
abundance: NA
d_gene: NA
CDR3nt: TGTGCCAGCTACATATCCCTTGGTGAAAAACTGTTTTTT
CDR3aa: CASYISLGEKLFF

j_gene: TRBJ1-1
v_gene: TRBV5-4
abundance: NA
d_gene: NA
CDR3nt: TGTGCCAGCAGCTTAGCAGGGGCCTACACTGAAGCTTTCTTT
CDR3aa: CASSLAGAYTEAFF

j_gene: TRBJ2-2
v_gene: TRBV7-6
abundance: NA
d_gene: NA
CDR3nt: TGTGCCAGCAGTCTAGGGGCAGGCCCGAACACCGGGGAGCTGTTTTTT
CDR3aa: CASSLGAGPNTGELFF

j_gene: TRBJ1-2
v_gene: TRBV7-9
abundance: NA
d_gene: TRBD1
CDR3nt: TGTGCCAGCAGCTTAGCACAGGGGCTTCCCTATGGCTACACCTTC
CDR3aa: CASSLAQGLPYGYTF

j_gene: TRBJ1-6
v_gene: TRBV28
abundance: NA
d_gene: NA
CDR3nt: TGTGCCAGCAGTCCCGGGGGAGGATCCTATAATTCACCCCTCCACTTT
CDR3aa: CASSPGGGSYNSPLHF

j_gene: TRBJ1-2
v_gene: TRBV18
abundance: NA
d_gene: TRBD1
CDR3nt: TGTGCCAGCTCACCCCAGGGGGCGAGGTATGGCTACACCTTC
CDR3aa: CASSPQGARYGYTF

j_gene: TRBJ1-1
v_gene: TRBV19
abundance: NA
d_gene: TRBD1
CDR3nt: TGTGCCAGTAGGGGGGACAGGGGAGGGTCTGAAGCTTTCTTT
CDR3aa: CASRGDRGGSEAFF

j_gene: TRBJ2-1
v_gene: TRBV5-1
abundance: NA
d_gene: NA
CDR3nt: TGCGCCAGCAGCCCCGACAGGACCAACTCCTACAATGAGCAGTTCTTC
CDR3aa: CASSPDRTNSYNEQFF

j_gene: TRBJ2-5
v_gene: TRBV6-6
abundance: NA
d_gene: NA
CDR3nt: TGTGCCAGCAGCCAAGGGGGGGGTGAGACCCAGTACTTC
CDR3aa: CASSQGGGETQYF

j_gene: TRBJ1-1
v_gene: TRBV9
abundance: NA
d_gene: NA
CDR3nt: TGTGCCAGCAGCGTAGGCGTGAAAAGTGACACTGAAGCTTTCTTT
CDR3aa: CASSVGVKSDTEAFF

j_gene: TRBJ1-6
v_gene: TRBV9
abundance: few
d_gene: NA
CDR3nt: TGTGCCAGCAGCCTGTATAGCCAGAATTCACCCCTCCACTTT
CDR3aa: CASSLYSQNSPLHF

j_gene: TRBJ2-1
v_gene: TRBV19
abundance: NA
d_gene: TRBD1
CDR3nt: TGTGCCAGTGGACAGGGGGGCTACAATGAGCAGTTCTTC
CDR3aa: CASGQGGYNEQFF

j_gene: TRBJ1-4
v_gene: TRBV5-1
abundance: NA
d_gene: TRBD1
CDR3nt: TGCGCCAGCAGCTTGGGGGCCGGGACAGCTAATGAAAAACTGTTTTTT
CDR3aa: CASSLGAGTANEKLFF

j_gene: TRBJ2-1
v_gene: TRBV13
abundance: NA
d_gene: NA
CDR3nt: TGTGCCAGCAGCTTAACAGAATACAATGAGCAGTTCTTC
CDR3aa: CASSLTEYNEQFF

j_gene: TRBJ1-5
v_gene: TRBV7-8
abundance: few
d_gene: NA
CDR3nt: TGTGCCAGCAGCTTAGGGACAGATCAGCCCCAGCATTTT
CDR3aa: CASSLGTDQPQHF

j_gene: TRBJ1-1
v_gene: TRBV28
abundance: NA
d_gene: NA
CDR3nt: TGTGCCAGCAGTTTATCCCTCAGCACTGAAGCTTTCTTT
CDR3aa: CASSLSLSTEAFF

j_gene: TRBJ2-6
v_gene: TRBV9
abundance: many
d_gene: NA
CDR3nt: TGTGCCAGCATCGGACAGTCTGTCCCATCTGGGGCCAACGTCCTGACTTTC
CDR3aa: CASIGQSVPSGANVLTF

j_gene: TRBJ1-2
v_gene: TRBV28
abundance: few
d_gene: NA
CDR3nt: TGTGCCAGCAGGAACGACGGAGGTGCTAACTATGGCTACACCTTC
CDR3aa: CASRNDGGANYGYTF

j_gene: TRBJ1-3
v_gene: TRBV6-2/TRBV6-3
abundance: few
d_gene: NA
CDR3nt: TGTGCCAGCAGTTACCCCCAGGGCGGCCTCAACACCATATATTTT
CDR3aa: CASSYPQGGLNTIYF

j_gene: TRBJ1-2
v_gene: TRBV28
abundance: NA
d_gene: NA
CDR3nt: TGTGCCAGCAGTATTAGACAGATGGACTATGGCTACACCTTC
CDR3aa: CASSIRQMDYGYTF

j_gene: TRBJ2-2
v_gene: TRBV18
abundance: NA
d_gene: TRBD2
CDR3nt: TGTGCCAGCAGAAACCCCGGGACTAGCGCCGGGGAGCTGTTTTTT
CDR3aa: CASRNPGTSAGELFF

j_gene: TRBJ2-1
v_gene: TRBV7-2
abundance: NA
d_gene: NA
CDR3nt: TGTGCCAGCAACATTGAACCCGACAATGAGCAGTTCTTC
CDR3aa: CASNIEPDNEQFF

j_gene: TRBJ1-5
v_gene: TRBV6-5
abundance: NA
d_gene: NA
CDR3nt: TGTGCCAGCAGTCCTTCAGGGTCCCAGCCCCAGCATTTT
CDR3aa: CASSPSGSQPQHF

j_gene: TRBJ1-6
v_gene: TRBV2
abundance: NA
d_gene: NA
CDR3nt: TGTGCCAGCAGCGTAAATTCAGGGGCCCGCAATAATTCACCCCTCCACTTT
CDR3aa: CASSVNSGARNNSPLHF

j_gene: TRBJ2-6
v_gene: TRBV5-6
abundance: NA
d_gene: NA
CDR3nt: TGTGCCAGCAGCCGCAGGGATGGGGCCAACGTCCTGACTTTC
CDR3aa: CASSRRDGANVLTF

j_gene: TRBJ1-1
v_gene: TRBV5-1
abundance: NA
d_gene: NA
CDR3nt: TGCGCCAGCAGCTTGGAGTCGCCAGGGATCACTGAAGCTTTCTTT
CDR3aa: CASSLESPGITEAFF

j_gene: TRBJ2-1
v_gene: TRBV19
abundance: NA
d_gene: TRBD2
CDR3nt: TGTGCCAGTAGTACGGGGGGAGGGGTGAATGAGCAGTTCTTC
CDR3aa: CASSTGGGVNEQFF

j_gene: TRBJ1-5
v_gene: TRBV3-1/TRBV3-2
abundance: once
d_gene: NA
CDR3nt: TGTGCCAGCAGCCAAGCGGTTTCCGGGAGATGGCCCCAGCATTTT
CDR3aa: CASSQAVSGRWPQHF

j_gene: TRBJ2-5
v_gene: TRBV5-1
abundance: NA
d_gene: TRBD2
CDR3nt: TGCGCCAGCAGCTTGGGCGGGGGGGGACAAGAGACCCAGTACTTC
CDR3aa: CASSLGGGGQETQYF

j_gene: TRBJ2-7
v_gene: TRBV6-1
abundance: NA
d_gene: TRBD2
CDR3nt: TGTGCCAGCAGTGAAGCCCTCCCCCGGGGGGTACATTCCTACGAGCAGTACTTC
CDR3aa: CASSEALPRGVHSYEQYF

j_gene: TRBJ1-2
v_gene: TRBV12-3/TRBV12-4
abundance: NA
d_gene: NA
CDR3nt: TGTGCCAGCAGTTTGGGGGGTACCTATGGCTACACCTTC
CDR3aa: CASSLGGTYGYTF